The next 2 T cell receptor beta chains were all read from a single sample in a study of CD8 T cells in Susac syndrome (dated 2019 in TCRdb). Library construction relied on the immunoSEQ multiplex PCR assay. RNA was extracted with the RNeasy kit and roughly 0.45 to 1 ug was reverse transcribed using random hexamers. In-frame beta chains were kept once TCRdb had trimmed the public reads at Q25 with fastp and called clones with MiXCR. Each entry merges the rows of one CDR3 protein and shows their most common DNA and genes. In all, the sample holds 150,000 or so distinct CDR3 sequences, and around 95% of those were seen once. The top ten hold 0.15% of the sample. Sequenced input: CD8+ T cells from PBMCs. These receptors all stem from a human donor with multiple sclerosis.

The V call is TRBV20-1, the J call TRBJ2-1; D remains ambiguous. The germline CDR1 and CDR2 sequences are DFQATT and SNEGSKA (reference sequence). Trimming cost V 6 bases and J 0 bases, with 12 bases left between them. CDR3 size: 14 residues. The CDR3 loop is CSAADLSSYNEQFF. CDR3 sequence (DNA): TGCAGTGCCGCTGACTTGAGCTCCTACAATGAGCAGTTCTTC.

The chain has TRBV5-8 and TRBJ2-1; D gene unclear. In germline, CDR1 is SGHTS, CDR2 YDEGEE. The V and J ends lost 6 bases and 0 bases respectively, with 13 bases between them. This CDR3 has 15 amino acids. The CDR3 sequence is CASTMTPSSYNEQFF. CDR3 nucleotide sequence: TGTGCCAGCACCATGACACCTAGCTCCTACAATGAGCAGTTCTTC. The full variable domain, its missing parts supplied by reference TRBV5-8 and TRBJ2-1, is EAGVTQSPTHLIKTRGQQATLRCSPISGHTSVYWYQQALGLGLQFLLWYDEGEERNRGNFPPRFSGRQFPNYSSELNVNALELEDSALYLCASTMTPSSYNEQFFGPGTRLTVL.